What follows are 7 T cell receptor beta chains derived from one specimen sequenced in a study of T-cell reconstitution after alpha-beta-depleted transplantation in children. Construction of the TCRbeta library involved unique molecular identifiers. TCRdb fed the PCR reads into MiXCR, producing one record per CDR3 protein. The sample has 250,000 or so distinct CDR3 sequences, 6.5% to 9% seen once; the top ten hold roughly 6%. Sample: PBMCs, mostly from graft donor cells, taken 180 days after TCRalphabeta/CD19-depleted stem cell transplant. The origin of the receptors is a male patient between 10 and 17 years old who had a stem cell transplant for acute lymphoblastic leukemia, so the T cells may come from the graft donor.

This clonotype was seen many times. The CDR3 loop reads CASSLEGALDNEQFF. The CDR3 coding sequence is TGCGCCAGCAGCTTGGAAGGGGCGTTGGACAATGAGCAGTTCTTC. The rearrangement joins TRBV5-1 to TRBJ2-1; TRBD1 is a possible D gene (5 bases). The CDR3 sequence is 15 residues long. Germline lookup yields CDR1 SGHRS and CDR2 YFSETQ. The ends were cut back, 0 bases at V and 5 bases at J, with 12 bases in the middle.

This clonotype was counted many times. V usage is TRBV13 and J usage is TRBJ2-6; 8 positions match TRBD2. This CDR3 is 18 amino acids long. The J segment lost 2 bases and the V segment lost 3 bases, leaving 9 bases of the junction unmatched. Germline loops: CDR1 PRHDT, CDR2 FYEKMQ (reference sequence). As DNA, the CDR3 is TGTGCCAGCAGCTTTGGGCTAGCGGGTTCAACTGGGGCCAACGTCCTGACTTTC. Its translation is CASSFGLAGSTGANVLTF.

This clonotype was seen many times. This chain links TRBV28 with TRBJ1-1; TRBD1 might be the D (6 bases). Trimming cost V 8 bases and J 4 bases, with 14 bases left between them. This CDR3 contains 13 residues. Germline CDR1 and CDR2: MDHEN and SYDVKM. The CDR3 here is CASSIGGPTEAFF. The CDR3 DNA reads TGTGCCAGCTCAATAGGGGGGCCCACTGAAGCTTTCTTT.

This clonotype was found many times. This chain connects TRBV19 to TRBJ1-1, with 7 positions matching TRBD1. The trim removed 10 bases at V and 0 bases at J, leaving 5 bases unmatched. Germline V gives CDR1 LNHDA, CDR2 SQIVND (reference sequence). This CDR3 is 13 amino acids long. The CDR3 sequence: CATGQAMNTEAFF. CDR3 DNA: TGTGCCACAGGACAGGCGATGAACACTGAAGCTTTCTTT.

This clonotype occurred many times. V is TRBV6-1 and J is TRBJ2-7; the D call may be TRBD1 or TRBD2 (5 bases each). V lost 6 bases and J lost 3, with 15 bases in between. This CDR3 comprises 14 residues. CDR1 is MNHNS, CDR2 SASEGT, per germline. DNA for the CDR3: TGTGCCAGCAGCAGGCTCCTGGGGGACTACGAGCAGTACTTC. Its translation: CASSRLLGDYEQYF.

This clonotype was seen at least ten times. This sequence joins TRBV10-3 and TRBJ2-4; possibly TRBD2 for D (6 bases). This CDR3 has 13 residues. Germline V gene data show CDR1 as ENHRY and CDR2 as SYGVKD. Deletions cut 5 bases from V and 9 bases from J, with 14 bases between. The CDR3 loop is CAISPQAGGIQYF. The DNA for the CDR3 is TGTGCCATCAGTCCACAAGCCGGGGGCATTCAGTACTTC.

This clonotype was counted ten times or more. This sequence joins TRBV9 and TRBJ2-3; D perhaps matches TRBD1 (6 bases). The CDR3 spans 15 residues. Germline V gives CDR1 SGDLS, CDR2 YYNGEE. Trimming cost V 0 bases and J 1 base, with 9 bases left between them. CDR3 in DNA: TGTGCCAGCAGCGTAGCAAACAGGGGCACAGATACGCAGTATTTT. It is translated as CASSVANRGTDTQYF.